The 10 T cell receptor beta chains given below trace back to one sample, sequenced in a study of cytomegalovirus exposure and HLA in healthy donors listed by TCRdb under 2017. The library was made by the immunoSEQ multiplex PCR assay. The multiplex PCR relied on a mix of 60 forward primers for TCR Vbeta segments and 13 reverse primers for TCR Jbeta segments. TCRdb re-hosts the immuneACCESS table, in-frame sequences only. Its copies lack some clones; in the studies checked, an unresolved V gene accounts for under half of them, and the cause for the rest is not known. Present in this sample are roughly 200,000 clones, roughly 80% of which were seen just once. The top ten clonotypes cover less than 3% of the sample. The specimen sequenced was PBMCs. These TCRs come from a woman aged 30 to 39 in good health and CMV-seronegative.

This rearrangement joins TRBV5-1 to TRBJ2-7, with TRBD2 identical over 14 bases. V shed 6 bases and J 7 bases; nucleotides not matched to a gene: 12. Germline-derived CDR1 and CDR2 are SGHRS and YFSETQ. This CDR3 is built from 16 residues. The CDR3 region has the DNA TGCGCCAGCACTGGACTAGCGGGAGGTCCACTGGGGGAGCAGTACTTC. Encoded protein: CASTGLAGGPLGEQYF.

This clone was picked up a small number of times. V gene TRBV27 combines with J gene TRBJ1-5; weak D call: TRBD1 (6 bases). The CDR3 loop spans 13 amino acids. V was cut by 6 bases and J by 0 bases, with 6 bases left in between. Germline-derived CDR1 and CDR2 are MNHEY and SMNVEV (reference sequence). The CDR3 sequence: CASRDSSNQPQHF. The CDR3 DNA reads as TGTGCCAGCAGGGACAGTAGCAATCAGCCCCAGCATTTT.

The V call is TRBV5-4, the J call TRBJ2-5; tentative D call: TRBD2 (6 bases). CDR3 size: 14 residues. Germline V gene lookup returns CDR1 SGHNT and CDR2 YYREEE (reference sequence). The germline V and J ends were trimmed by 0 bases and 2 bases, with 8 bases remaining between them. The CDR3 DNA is TGTGCCAGCAGCTTGGAGGCGGGGCAAGAGACCCAGTACTTC. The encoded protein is CASSLEAGQETQYF.

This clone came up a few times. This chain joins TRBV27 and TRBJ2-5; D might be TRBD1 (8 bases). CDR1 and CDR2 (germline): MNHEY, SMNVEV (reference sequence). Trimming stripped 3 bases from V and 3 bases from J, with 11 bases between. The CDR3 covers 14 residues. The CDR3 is CASSFTGGEETQYF. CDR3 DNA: TGTGCCAGCAGTTTCACAGGGGGGGAAGAGACCCAGTACTTC.

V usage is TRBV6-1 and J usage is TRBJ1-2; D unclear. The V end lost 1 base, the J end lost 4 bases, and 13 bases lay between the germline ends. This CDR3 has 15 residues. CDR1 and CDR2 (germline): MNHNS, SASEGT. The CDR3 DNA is TGTGCCAGCAGTGAAGGTCCCACAGAGGGCTATGGCTACACCTTC. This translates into CASSEGPTEGYGYTF.

The CDR3 loop reads CASSHSRGRGYEQYF. The CDR3 nucleotides are TGTGCCAGCAGCCACAGCCGGGGGAGGGGCTACGAGCAGTACTTC. The V gene is TRBV11-2, the J gene TRBJ2-7; 7 nucleotides agree with TRBD2. Per germline, CDR1 SGHAT and CDR2 FQNNGV. The J segment lost 3 bases and the V segment lost 5 bases, leaving 10 bases of the junction unmatched. The CDR3 spans 15 residues.

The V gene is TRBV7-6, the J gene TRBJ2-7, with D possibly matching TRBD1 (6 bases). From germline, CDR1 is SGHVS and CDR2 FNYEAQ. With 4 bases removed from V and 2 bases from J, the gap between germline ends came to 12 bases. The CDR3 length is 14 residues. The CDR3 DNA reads TGTGCCAGCAGCTCCTCAGGACAGACCTACGAGCAGTACTTC. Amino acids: CASSSSGQTYEQYF.

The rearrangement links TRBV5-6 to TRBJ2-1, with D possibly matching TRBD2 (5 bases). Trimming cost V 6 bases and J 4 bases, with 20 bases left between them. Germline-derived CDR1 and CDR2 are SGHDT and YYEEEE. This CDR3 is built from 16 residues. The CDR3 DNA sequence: TGTGCCAGCACCATATATCAGGACTCGCCATACAATGAGCAGTTCTTC. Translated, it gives CASTIYQDSPYNEQFF.

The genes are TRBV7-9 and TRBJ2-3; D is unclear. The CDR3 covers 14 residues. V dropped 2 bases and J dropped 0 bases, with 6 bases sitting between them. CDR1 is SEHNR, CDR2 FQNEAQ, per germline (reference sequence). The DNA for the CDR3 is TGTGCCAGCAGCTTAACACCTAGCACAGATACGCAGTATTTT. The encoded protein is CASSLTPSTDTQYF. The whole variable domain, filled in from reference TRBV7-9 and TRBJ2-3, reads DTGVSQNPRHKITKRGQNVTFRCDPISEHNRLYWYRQTLGQGPEFLTYFQNEAQLEKSRLLSDRFSAERPKGSFSTLEIQRTEQGDSAMYLCASSLTPSTDTQYFGPGTRLTVL.

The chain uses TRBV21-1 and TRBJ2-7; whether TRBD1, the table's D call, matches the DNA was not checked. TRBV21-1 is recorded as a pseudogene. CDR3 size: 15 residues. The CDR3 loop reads CASSPRTGATYEQYF. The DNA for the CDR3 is TGTGCCAGCAGCCCTCGGACAGGGGCGACTTACGAGCAGTACTTC.